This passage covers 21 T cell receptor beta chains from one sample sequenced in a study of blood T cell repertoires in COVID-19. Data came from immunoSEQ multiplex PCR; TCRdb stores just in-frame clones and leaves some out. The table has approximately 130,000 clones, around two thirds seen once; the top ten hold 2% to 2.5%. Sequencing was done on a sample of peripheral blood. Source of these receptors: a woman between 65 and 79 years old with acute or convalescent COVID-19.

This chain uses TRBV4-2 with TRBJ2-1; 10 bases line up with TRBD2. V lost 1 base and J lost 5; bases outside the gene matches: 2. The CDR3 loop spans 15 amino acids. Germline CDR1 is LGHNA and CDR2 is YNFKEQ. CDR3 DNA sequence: TGTGCCAGCAGCCAAGGGACTAGCGGAAACAATGAGCAGTTCTTC. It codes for CASSQGTSGNNEQFF.

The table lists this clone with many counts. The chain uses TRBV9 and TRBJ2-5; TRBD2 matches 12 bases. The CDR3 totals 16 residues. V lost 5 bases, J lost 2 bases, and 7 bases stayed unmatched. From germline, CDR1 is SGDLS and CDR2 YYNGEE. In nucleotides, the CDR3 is TGTGCCAGCAGTCTATCTAGCGGGGGGGATCAAGAGACCCAGTACTTC. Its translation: CASSLSSGGDQETQYF.

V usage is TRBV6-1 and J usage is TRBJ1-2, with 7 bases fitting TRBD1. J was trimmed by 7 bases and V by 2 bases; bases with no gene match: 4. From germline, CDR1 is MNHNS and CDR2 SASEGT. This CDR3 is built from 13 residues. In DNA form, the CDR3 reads TGTGCCAGCAGTGAAACAGGGGAGGTTGGCTACACCTTC. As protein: CASSETGEVGYTF.

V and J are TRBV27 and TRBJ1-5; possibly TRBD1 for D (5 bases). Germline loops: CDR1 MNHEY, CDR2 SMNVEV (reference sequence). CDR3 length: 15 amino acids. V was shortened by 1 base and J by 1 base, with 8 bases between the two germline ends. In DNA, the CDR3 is TGTGCCAGCAGTTTATGGGGGGGGAGCAATCAGCCCCAGCATTTT. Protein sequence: CASSLWGGSNQPQHF.

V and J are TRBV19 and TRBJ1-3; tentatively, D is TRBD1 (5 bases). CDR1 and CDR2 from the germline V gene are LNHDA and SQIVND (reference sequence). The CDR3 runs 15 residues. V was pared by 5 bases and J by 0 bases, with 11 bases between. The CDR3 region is CASSRDGSSGNTIYF. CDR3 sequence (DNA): TGTGCCAGTAGTCGGGACGGGAGCTCTGGAAACACCATATATTTT. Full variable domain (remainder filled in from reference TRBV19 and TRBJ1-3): DGGITQSPKYLFRKEGQNVTLSCEQNLNHDAMYWYRQDPGQGLRLIYYSQIVNDFQKGDIAEGYSVSREKKESFPLTVTSAQKNPTAFYLCASSRDGSSGNTIYFGEGSWLTVV.

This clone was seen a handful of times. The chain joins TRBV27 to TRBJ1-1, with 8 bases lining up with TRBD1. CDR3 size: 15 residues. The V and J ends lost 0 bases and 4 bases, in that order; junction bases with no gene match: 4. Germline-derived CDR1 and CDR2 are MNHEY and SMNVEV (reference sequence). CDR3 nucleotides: TGTGCCAGCAGTTTATCGGGGCAGGGGGCCACTGAAGCTTTCTTT. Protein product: CASSLSGQGATEAFF.

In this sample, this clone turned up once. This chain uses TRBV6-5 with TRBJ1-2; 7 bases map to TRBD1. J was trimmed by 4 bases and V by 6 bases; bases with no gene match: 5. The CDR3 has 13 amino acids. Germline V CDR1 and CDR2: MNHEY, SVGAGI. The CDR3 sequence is CASSLRDSYGYTF. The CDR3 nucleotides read TGTGCCAGCAGCCTCCGGGACAGCTATGGCTACACCTTC.

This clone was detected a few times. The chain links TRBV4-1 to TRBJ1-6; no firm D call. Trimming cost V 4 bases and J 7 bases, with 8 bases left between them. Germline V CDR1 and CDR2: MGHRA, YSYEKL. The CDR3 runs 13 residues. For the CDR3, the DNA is TGCGCCAGCAGCCGAAGCCCCAATTCACCCCTCCACTTT. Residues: CASSRSPNSPLHF.

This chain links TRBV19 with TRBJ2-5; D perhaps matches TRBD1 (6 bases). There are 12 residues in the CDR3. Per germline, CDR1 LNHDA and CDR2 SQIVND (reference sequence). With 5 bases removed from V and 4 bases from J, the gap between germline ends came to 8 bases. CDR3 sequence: CASSVRGETQYF. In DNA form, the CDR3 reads TGTGCCAGTAGTGTCAGGGGAGAGACCCAGTACTTC. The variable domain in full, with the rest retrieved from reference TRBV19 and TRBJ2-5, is DGGITQSPKYLFRKEGQNVTLSCEQNLNHDAMYWYRQDPGQGLRLIYYSQIVNDFQKGDIAEGYSVSREKKESFPLTVTSAQKNPTAFYLCASSVRGETQYFGPGTRLLVL.

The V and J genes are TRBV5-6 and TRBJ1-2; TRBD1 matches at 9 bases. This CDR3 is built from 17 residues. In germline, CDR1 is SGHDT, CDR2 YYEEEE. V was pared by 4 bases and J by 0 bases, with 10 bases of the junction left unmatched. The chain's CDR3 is CASSPWDRDPSNYGYTF. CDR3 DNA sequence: TGTGCCAGCAGCCCGTGGGACAGGGACCCCTCTAACTATGGCTACACCTTC. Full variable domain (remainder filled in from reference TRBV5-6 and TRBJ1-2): DAGVTQSPTHLIKTRGQQVTLRCSPKSGHDTVSWYQQALGQGPQFIFQYYEEEERQRGNFPDRFSGHQFPNYSSELNVNALLLGDSALYLCASSPWDRDPSNYGYTFGSGTRLTVV.

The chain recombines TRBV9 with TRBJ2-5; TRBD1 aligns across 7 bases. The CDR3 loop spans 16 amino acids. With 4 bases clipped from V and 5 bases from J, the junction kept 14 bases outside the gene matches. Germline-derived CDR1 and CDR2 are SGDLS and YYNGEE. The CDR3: CASSPRDSTFLETQYF. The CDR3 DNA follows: TGTGCCAGCAGCCCCCGGGACAGTACTTTTTTGGAGACCCAGTACTTC.

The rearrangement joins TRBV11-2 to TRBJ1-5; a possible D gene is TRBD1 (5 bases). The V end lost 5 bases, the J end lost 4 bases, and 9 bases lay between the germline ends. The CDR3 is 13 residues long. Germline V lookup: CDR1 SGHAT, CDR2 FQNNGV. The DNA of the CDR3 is TGTGCCAGCAGCCGACAGTGGAATCAGCCCCAGCATTTT. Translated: CASSRQWNQPQHF.

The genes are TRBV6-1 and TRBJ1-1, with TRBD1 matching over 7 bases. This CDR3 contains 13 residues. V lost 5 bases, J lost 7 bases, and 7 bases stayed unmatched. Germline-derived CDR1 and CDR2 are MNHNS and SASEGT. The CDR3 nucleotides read TGTGCCAGCAGTATAGGGACAGATATTGAAGCTTTCTTT. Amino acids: CASSIGTDIEAFF.

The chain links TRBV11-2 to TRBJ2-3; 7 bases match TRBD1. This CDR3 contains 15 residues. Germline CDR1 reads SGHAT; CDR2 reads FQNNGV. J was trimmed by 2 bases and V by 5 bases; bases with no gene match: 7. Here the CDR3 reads CASSPDRRVTDTQYF. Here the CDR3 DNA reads TGTGCCAGCAGCCCGGACAGGCGAGTCACAGATACGCAGTATTTT.

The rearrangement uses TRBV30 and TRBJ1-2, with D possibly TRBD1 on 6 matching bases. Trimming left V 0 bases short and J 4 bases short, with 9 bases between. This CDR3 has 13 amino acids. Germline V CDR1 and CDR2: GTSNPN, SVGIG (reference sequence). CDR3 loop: CAWSVGTTYGYTF. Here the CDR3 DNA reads TGTGCCTGGAGTGTAGGGACAACCTATGGCTACACCTTC. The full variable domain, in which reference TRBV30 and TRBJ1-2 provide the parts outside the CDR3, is SQTIHQWPATLVQPVGSPLSLECTVEGTSNPNLYWYRQAAGRGLQLLFYSVGIGQISSEVPQNLSASRPQDRQFILSSKKLLLSDSGFYLCAWSVGTTYGYTFGSGTRLTVV.

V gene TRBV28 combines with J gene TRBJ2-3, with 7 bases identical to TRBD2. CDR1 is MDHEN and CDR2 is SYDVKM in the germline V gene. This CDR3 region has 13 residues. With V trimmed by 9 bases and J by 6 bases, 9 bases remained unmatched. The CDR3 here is CASTGGSRDTQYF. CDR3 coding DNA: TGTGCCAGTACGGGCGGGAGTAGGGATACGCAGTATTTT.

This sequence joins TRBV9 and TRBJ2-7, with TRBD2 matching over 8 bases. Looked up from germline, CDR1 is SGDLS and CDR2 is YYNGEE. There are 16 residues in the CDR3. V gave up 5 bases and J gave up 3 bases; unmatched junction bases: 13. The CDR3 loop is CASSRSEAGGYYEQYF. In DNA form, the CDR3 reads TGTGCCAGCAGTAGATCGGAGGCGGGAGGCTACTACGAGCAGTACTTC.

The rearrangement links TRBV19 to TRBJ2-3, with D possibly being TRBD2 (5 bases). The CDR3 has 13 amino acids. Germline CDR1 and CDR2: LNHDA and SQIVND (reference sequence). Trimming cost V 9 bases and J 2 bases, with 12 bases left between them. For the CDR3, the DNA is TGTGCCAGCAGCGCGGGTTCCACAGATACGCAGTATTTT. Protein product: CASSAGSTDTQYF.

Here the CDR3 reads CASSLGQGEKLFF. CDR3 DNA: TGTGCCAGCAGCTTGGGACAAGGCGAAAAACTGTTTTTT. The chain links TRBV5-8 to TRBJ1-4; no reliable D call. CDR1 is SGHTS, CDR2 YDEGEE, per germline. V lost 0 bases and J 8 bases, leaving 8 bases between the germline ends. CDR3 length: 13 amino acids.

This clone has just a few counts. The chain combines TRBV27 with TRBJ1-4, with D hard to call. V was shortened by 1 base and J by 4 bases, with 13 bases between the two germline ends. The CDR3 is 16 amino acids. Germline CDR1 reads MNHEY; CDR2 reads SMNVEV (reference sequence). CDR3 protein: CASSLFTPGSNEKLFF. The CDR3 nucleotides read TGTGCCAGCAGTTTATTCACCCCGGGGAGTAATGAAAAACTGTTTTTT.

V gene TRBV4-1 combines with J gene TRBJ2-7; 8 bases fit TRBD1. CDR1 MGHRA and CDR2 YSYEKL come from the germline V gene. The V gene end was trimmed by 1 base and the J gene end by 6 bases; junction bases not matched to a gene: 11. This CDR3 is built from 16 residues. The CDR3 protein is CASSQGGLDRVSEQYF. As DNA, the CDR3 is TGCGCCAGCAGCCAAGGTGGTTTGGACAGGGTATCCGAGCAGTACTTC.